These T cell receptor beta chains were read from a single sample in a study of cytomegalovirus exposure and HLA in healthy donors. TCRdb's copy holds only in-frame clones and misses some; the assay was immunoSEQ multiplex PCR. This sample contains fewer than 85,000 clones. The sample consisted of PBMCs. These receptors were collected from a man under 40 in good health and CMV-seronegative. Each CDR3 is given with its conserved first and last residue. A D gene is named only where the DNA matches it firmly.

J: TRBJ1-5
D: TRBD1
V: TRBV30
length: 14
CDR3: CAWSGTGDGQPQHF
DNA: TGTGCCTGGAGTGGGACAGGGGATGGACAGCCCCAGCATTTT

J: TRBJ2-1
D: NA
V: TRBV7-9
length: 16
CDR3: CASSATGLSSYNEQFF
DNA: TGTGCCAGCAGCGCAACAGGGTTGAGCTCCTACAATGAGCAGTTCTTC

J: TRBJ2-1
D: TRBD2
V: TRBV9
length: 13
CDR3: CASCSGRQDEQFF
DNA: TGTGCCAGCTGTAGCGGGAGACAAGATGAGCAGTTCTTC

J: TRBJ2-2
D: NA
V: TRBV5-4
length: 15
CDR3: CASSLDGGRPGELFF
DNA: TGTGCCAGCAGCTTGGATGGCGGGCGGCCCGGGGAGCTGTTTTTT

J: TRBJ1-2
D: TRBD1
V: TRBV4-2
length: 15
CDR3: CASSPRTGENYGYTF
DNA: TGTGCCAGCAGCCCCCGGACAGGAGAAAACTATGGCTACACCTTC

J: TRBJ2-1
D: TRBD2
V: TRBV30
length: 15
CDR3: CAWSVIAGDAHEQFF
DNA: TGTGCCTGGAGTGTAATAGCGGGAGATGCACATGAGCAGTTCTTC

J: TRBJ1-3
D: NA
V: TRBV6-6
length: 15
CDR3: CASRIRGGFGNTIYF
DNA: TGTGCCAGCAGAATTCGGGGGGGGTTTGGAAACACCATATATTTT

J: TRBJ2-7
D: TRBD1
V: TRBV7-2
length: 12
CDR3: CASRQGSNEQYF
DNA: TGTGCCAGCCGACAGGGTTCGAACGAGCAGTACTTC

J: TRBJ1-1
D: TRBD1
V: TRBV5-6
length: 15
CDR3: CASSPPGEGASEAFF
DNA: TGTGCCAGCAGCCCGCCTGGTGAGGGGGCGAGTGAAGCTTTCTTT

J: TRBJ2-7
D: NA
V: TRBV29-1
length: 16
CDR3: CSVRGGHRVSSYEQYF
DNA: TGCAGCGTGAGGGGGGGGCACAGGGTGTCGTCCTACGAGCAGTACTTC

J: TRBJ2-7
D: NA
V: TRBV25-1
length: 11
CDR3: CASSRGREQYF
DNA: TGTGCCAGCAGTCGTGGCCGCGAGCAGTACTTC

J: TRBJ2-5
D: NA
V: TRBV29-1
length: 13
CDR3: CSGGGGRLETQYF
DNA: TGCAGCGGAGGGGGGGGACGCCTGGAGACCCAGTACTTC

J: TRBJ2-7
D: TRBD2
V: TRBV5-5
length: 16
CDR3: CASSPKPTSLTYEQYF
DNA: TGTGCCAGCAGCCCTAAACCGACTAGCCTAACCTACGAGCAGTACTTC

J: TRBJ2-7
D: NA
V: TRBV5-1
length: 14
CDR3: CASSLGARDYEQYF
DNA: TGCGCCAGCAGCTTGGGGGCCAGGGACTACGAGCAGTACTTC

J: TRBJ1-1
D: NA
V: TRBV19
length: 13
CDR3: CASKDPGRTEAFF
DNA: TGTGCCAGTAAAGATCCGGGTCGCACTGAAGCTTTCTTT

J: TRBJ1-2
D: NA
V: TRBV5-4
length: 13
CDR3: CASSKPGNYGYTF
DNA: TGTGCCAGCAGCAAGCCGGGAAACTATGGCTACACCTTC

J: TRBJ2-7
D: TRBD1
V: TRBV6-1
length: 14
CDR3: CASSGNRGIDEQYF
DNA: TGTGCCAGCAGTGGGAACAGGGGGATCGACGAGCAGTACTTC

J: TRBJ1-2
D: NA
V: TRBV6-1
length: 13
CDR3: CASSEGTESDYTF
DNA: TGTGCCAGCAGTGAAGGGACAGAGAGTGACTACACCTTC

J: TRBJ2-7
D: TRBD1
V: TRBV9
length: 13
CDR3: CASSEGQGGEQYF
DNA: TGTGCCAGCAGCGAGGGACAGGGGGGCGAGCAGTACTTC

J: TRBJ1-1
D: TRBD1
V: TRBV9
length: 14
CDR3: CASSVEGQESEAFF
DNA: TGTGCCAGCAGCGTAGAGGGACAGGAGTCTGAAGCTTTCTTT

J: TRBJ2-3
D: TRBD2
V: TRBV30
length: 16
CDR3: CAWSAKVAGDTDTQYF
DNA: TGTGCCTGGAGTGCAAAAGTAGCGGGGGACACAGATACGCAGTATTTT